This paragraph covers one T cell receptor beta chain sequence. The antigen remains unidentified. V was clipped by 5 bases and J by 6 bases; unmatched bases: 10. Germline V CDR1 and CDR2: SNHLY, FYNNEI. CDR3 length: 17 amino acids. The PCR had 60 Vbeta and 13 Jbeta primers. Libraries were prepared by immunoSEQ multiplex PCR; TCRdb keeps only in-frame clonotypes and omits some of them. The profile shows about 89,000 clones, about 83% of them singletons. This sample stems from a study of cytomegalovirus exposure and HLA in healthy donors. Study-level findings and limits: Prediction of most subjects' HLA-A and HLA-B alleles by TCR beta sequences was reportedly accurate. In a later analysis, DRB1 alleles had the most associated TCRs; HLA-C alleles the fewest.

Every donor was a healthy person donating bone marrow. Nominally healthy donors were sampled, though unrecorded immune exposures were likely. The chain employs TRBV2 and TRBJ2-1, with 13 bases that match TRBD2. Sequenced: PBMCs. This TCR derives from a female donor in good health and CMV-seropositive. CDR3 in DNA: TGTGCCAGCAGTACCCAAACGGGACTAGCGGGAACCAATGAGCAGTTCTTC. This encodes CASSTQTGLAGTNEQFF.